The T cell receptor beta chain under discussion was sequenced for a study of blood T cells in healthy people across ages. Study-level results: Bulk PBMC profiling left naive and antigen-experienced comparisons inconclusive. Comparison with aged donors showed that long-lived donors had more naive CD4+ cells and higher diversity.

This clonotype was seen only a few times. Its antigen is not known. Peripheral blood, approximately 10 milliliters per donor, was collected. A second PCR of 7 to 11 cycles used a sample-barcoded 5' primer and a J-beta primer mix. TCRdb recomputed calls from the 5' RACE reads with MiXCR, one row per CDR3 protein. Of some 1.5 million distinct CDR3 sequences in the sample, approximately 42% were seen once. CDR1 and CDR2 (germline): DFQATT, SNEGSKA (reference sequence). CDR3 length equals 14 residues. V lost 4 bases, J lost 4 bases, and 15 bases lay in between. The TCR comes from a woman aged 18-35 years in good health. The sample consisted of blood. The V gene is TRBV20-1, the J gene TRBJ2-3; possibly TRBD1 for D (5 bases). In DNA form, the CDR3 reads TGCAGTGCTACCCGGAGTAGCAGGGCAGATACGCAGTATTTT. Translating it yields CSATRSSRADTQYF.